This T cell receptor beta chain was sequenced for a study of blood T cell repertoires in COVID-19. Study context: Samples came from the United States, Italy and Spain, spanning acute and convalescent COVID-19. PBMCs, B-cell-depleted T cells, or T cells were the source of the cDNA or gDNA that made up the material.

Authors' processing steps: Reference gene primers were amplified, and this amplification served to estimate nucleated cell counts. The assay was immunoSEQ multiplex PCR, and TCRdb's table has in-frame clones only and misses some. D and trimming come from the DNA, and the V and J calls and clone size come from that table. There are some 200,000 clones in the sample; around 76% occur only once, and just over 8.5% lies in the top ten. V lost 2 bases and J lost 2; bases outside the gene matches: 5. Germline-derived CDR1 and CDR2 are SGHTA and FQGTGA. This CDR3 is 15 amino acids long. The rearrangement links TRBV7-3 to TRBJ2-5; TRBD1 aligns across 7 bases. Sequences were obtained from peripheral blood. The TCR was taken from a woman aged 45-60 years with active or convalescent COVID-19. CDR3 sequence: CASSLSTGWQETQYF. For the CDR3, the DNA is TGTGCCAGCAGCTTATCGACAGGGTGGCAAGAGACCCAGTACTTC. Variable domain in full (rest from reference TRBV7-3 and TRBJ2-5): GAGVSQTPSNKVTEKGKYVELRCDPISGHTALYWYRQSLGQGPEFLIYFQGTGAADDSGLPNDRFFAVRPEGSVSTLKIQRTERGDSAVYLCASSLSTGWQETQYFGPGTRLLVL.